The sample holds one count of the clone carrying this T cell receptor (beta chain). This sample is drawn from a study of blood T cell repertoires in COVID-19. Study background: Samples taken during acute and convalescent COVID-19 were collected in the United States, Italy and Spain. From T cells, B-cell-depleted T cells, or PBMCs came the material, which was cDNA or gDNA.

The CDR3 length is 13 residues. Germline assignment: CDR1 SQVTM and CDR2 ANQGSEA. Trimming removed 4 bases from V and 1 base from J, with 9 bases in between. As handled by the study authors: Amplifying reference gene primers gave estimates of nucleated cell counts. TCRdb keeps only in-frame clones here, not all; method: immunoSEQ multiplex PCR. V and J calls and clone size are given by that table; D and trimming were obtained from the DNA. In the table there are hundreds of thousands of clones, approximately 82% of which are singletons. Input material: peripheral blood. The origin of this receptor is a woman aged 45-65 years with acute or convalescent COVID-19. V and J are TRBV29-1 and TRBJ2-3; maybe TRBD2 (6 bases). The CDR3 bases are TGCAGCGTTGTGGAGGGACGCACAGATACGCAGTATTTT. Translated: CSVVEGRTDTQYF.